This TCR beta chain came from a study of T cells after yellow fever vaccination. One entry per CDR3 protein results from TCRdb running MiXCR on the 5' RACE reads. The profile shows under 550,000 distinct CDR3 sequences, less than 25% of them singletons. V lost 6 bases to trimming and J lost 0 bases, with 8 bases between them. In germline, CDR1 is MNHEY, CDR2 SVGEGT. The CDR3 consists of 13 residues. The sample in question was PBMCs, obtained about 20 days after the first yellow fever vaccination. The chain combines TRBV6-2 or TRBV6-3 with TRBJ1-1; D is undetermined. This receptor was identified in a man younger than 35 who received the YFV17D yellow fever vaccine. The CDR3 spells CASRRSVNTEAFF. The CDR3, as DNA: TGTGCCAGCAGGAGGAGCGTGAACACTGAAGCTTTCTTT.